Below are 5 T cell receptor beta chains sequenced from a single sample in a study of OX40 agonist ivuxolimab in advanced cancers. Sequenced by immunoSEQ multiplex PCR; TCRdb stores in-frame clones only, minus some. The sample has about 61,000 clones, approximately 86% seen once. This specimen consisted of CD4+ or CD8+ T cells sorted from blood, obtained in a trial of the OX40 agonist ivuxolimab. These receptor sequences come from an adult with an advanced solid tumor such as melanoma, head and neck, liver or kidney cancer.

The CDR3 is CASSARSGVGYTGELFF. For the CDR3, the DNA is TGTGCCAGCAGCGCCCGTTCCGGGGTGGGATACACCGGGGAGCTGTTTTTT. The J gene is TRBJ2-2, the V gene TRBV9, with a possible D match to TRBD2 (5 bases). The CDR3 consists of 17 residues. V was shortened by 3 bases and J by 3 bases, with 18 bases between the two germline ends. Germline V CDR1 and CDR2: SGDLS, YYNGEE. The full variable domain, with the rest looked up from reference TRBV9 and TRBJ2-2, is DSGVTQTPKHLITATGQRVTLRCSPRSGDLSVYWYQQSLDQGLQFLIQYYNGEERAKGNILERFSAQQFPDLHSELNLSSLELGDSALYFCASSARSGVGYTGELFFGEGSRLTVL.

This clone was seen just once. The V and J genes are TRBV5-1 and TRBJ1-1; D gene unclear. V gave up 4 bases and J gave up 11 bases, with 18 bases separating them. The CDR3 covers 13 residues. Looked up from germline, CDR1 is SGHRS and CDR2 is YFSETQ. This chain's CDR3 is CASSPSPPVWAFF. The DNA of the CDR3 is TGCGCCAGCAGCCCCTCCCCGCCGGTTTGGGCTTTCTTT.

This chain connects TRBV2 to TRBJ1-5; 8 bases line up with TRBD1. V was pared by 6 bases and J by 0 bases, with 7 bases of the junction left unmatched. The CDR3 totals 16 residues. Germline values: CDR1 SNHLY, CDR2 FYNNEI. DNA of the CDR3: TGTGCCAGCAGGAAGGGACAGGCGTATAGCAATCAGCCCCAGCATTTT. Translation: CASRKGQAYSNQPQHF.

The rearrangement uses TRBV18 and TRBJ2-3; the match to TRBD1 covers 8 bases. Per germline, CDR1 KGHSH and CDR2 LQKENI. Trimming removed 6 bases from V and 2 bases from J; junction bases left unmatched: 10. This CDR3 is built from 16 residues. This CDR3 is CASSPRGQAITDTQYF. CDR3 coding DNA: TGTGCCAGCTCTCCCAGGGGACAGGCCATCACAGATACGCAGTATTTT.

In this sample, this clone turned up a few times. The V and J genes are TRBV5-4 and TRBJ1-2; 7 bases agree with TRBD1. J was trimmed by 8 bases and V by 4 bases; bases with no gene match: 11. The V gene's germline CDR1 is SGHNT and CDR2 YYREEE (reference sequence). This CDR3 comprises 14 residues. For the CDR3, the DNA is TGTGCCAGCAGCGAGCCCGGACAGGCACGCGGCTACACCTTC. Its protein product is CASSEPGQARGYTF.